This T cell receptor beta chain was recorded in a study of beta chain features in type 1 diabetes. Overall study results and limits: There was a possibility that cDNA sequencing over-represented cells with high TCR expression.

Sorting based on CD45RO/CCR7/CD25/CD127/CD95/CD27 separated CD4+ naive, central memory, regulatory and stem cell-like memory cells. Expressed TCRB transcripts got sequenced, as all isolated RNA was reverse transcribed. Data came from immunoSEQ multiplex PCR; TCRdb stores just in-frame clones and leaves some out. The sample includes 150,000 or so clones, approximately 10% of them seen just once. As for this clone: Its antigen is undetermined.

The CDR3 has 14 amino acids. Trimming removed 1 base from V and 6 bases from J; junction bases left unmatched: 6. Germline CDR1 reads SQVTM; CDR2 reads ANQGSEA. This TCR derives from a woman in her thirties or forties in good health. The sample taken for sequencing was central memory CD4+ T cells from blood. The chain couples TRBV29-1 to TRBJ2-5; TRBD1 matches at 9 bases. The DNA of the CDR3 is TGCAGCGTTGAAGCGGGACAGGGACTAAAGACCCAGTACTTC. This sequence encodes CSVEAGQGLKTQYF.